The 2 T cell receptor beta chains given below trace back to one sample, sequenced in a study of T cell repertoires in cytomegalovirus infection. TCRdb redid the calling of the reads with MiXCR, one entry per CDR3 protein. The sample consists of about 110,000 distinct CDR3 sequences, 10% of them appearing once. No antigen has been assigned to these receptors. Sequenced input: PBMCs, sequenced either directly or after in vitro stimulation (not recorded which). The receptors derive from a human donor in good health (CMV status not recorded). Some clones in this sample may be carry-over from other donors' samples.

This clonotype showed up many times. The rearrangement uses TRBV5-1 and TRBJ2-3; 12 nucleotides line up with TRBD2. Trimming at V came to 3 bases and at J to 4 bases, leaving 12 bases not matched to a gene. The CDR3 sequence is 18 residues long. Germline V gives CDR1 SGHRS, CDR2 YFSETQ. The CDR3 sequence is CASSSQPASGRAPDTQYF. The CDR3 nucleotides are TGCGCCAGCAGCTCACAACCGGCTAGCGGGAGGGCCCCAGATACGCAGTATTTT.

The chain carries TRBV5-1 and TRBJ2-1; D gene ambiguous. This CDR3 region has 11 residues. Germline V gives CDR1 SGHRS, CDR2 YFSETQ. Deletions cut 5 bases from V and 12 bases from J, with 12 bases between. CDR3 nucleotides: TGCGCCAGCAGGGTCGGGCATGGGCAGTTCTTC. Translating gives CASRVGHGQFF. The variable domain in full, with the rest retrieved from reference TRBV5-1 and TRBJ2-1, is KAGVTQTPRYLIKTRGQQVTLSCSPISGHRSVSWYQQTPGQGLQFLFEYFSETQRNKGNFPGRFSGRQFSNSRSEMNVSTLELGDSALYLCASRVGHGQFFGPGTRLTVL.